Included here is one T cell receptor beta chain sequence, with context. Antigen unknown. From the reads, TCRdb called clonotypes with MiXCR, one entry per CDR3 protein. The top ten hold 12% of the sample, which has 650,000 to 900,000 distinct CDR3 sequences, over 25% seen once. The data originate from a study of T cell repertoires in cytomegalovirus infection. Study background: Researchers turned to recently identified HLA-C-restricted CMV epitopes as well as well-studied HLA-B-restricted ones.

Overall study results and limits: The ex vivo response showed dominance by HLA-C-restricted CMV-specific TCR beta clonotypes. CMV carriers with the relevant HLA were identified by cumulative public TCR beta family frequency.

The sequencing here drew on cultured CD8+ T cells from PBMCs, taken from culture after CMV antigen stimulation. This clonotype was sampled from a human donor in good health (CMV status not recorded). Some clones in this sample may be carry-over from other donors' samples.

CDR3 loop: CASSQGGFPGNTIYF. Written as DNA, the CDR3 is TGCGCCAGCAGCCAGGGGGGGTTCCCTGGAAACACCATATATTTT. This sequence joins TRBV4-1 and TRBJ1-3; weak D call: TRBD1 (5 bases). The germline V gene encodes CDR1 MGHRA and CDR2 YSYEKL. The CDR3 has 15 residues. V was trimmed by 3 bases and J by 2 bases, leaving 11 bases between them.